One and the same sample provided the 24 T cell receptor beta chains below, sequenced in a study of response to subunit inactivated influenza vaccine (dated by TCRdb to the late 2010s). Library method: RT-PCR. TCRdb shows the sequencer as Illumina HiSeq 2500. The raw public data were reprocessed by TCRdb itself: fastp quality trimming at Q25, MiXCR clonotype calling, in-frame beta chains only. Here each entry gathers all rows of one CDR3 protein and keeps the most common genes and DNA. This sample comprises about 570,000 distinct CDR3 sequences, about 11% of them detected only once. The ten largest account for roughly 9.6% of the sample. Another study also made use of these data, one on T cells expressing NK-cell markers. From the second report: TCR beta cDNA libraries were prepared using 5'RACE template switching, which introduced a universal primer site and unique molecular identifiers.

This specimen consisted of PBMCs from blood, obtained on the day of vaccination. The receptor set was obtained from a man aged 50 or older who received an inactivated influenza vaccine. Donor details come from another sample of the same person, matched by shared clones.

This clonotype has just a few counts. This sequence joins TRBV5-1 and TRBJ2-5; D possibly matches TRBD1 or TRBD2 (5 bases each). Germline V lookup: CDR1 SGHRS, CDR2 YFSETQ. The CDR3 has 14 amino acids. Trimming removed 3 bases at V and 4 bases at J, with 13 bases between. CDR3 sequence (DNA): TGCGCCAGCAGCTACGGGACGGCGGGAGAGACCCAGTACTTC. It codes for CASSYGTAGETQYF.

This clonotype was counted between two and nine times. CDR3 region: CASSFAGVPRETQYF. The CDR3 nucleotides are TGTGCCAGCAGCTTCGCGGGAGTGCCTCGAGAGACCCAGTACTTC. The J gene is TRBJ2-5, the V gene TRBV7-2; 7 bases fit TRBD2. Germline CDR1 and CDR2: SGHTA and FQGNSA. The trim removed 3 bases at V and 4 bases at J, leaving 8 bases unmatched. This CDR3 is 15 amino acids long.

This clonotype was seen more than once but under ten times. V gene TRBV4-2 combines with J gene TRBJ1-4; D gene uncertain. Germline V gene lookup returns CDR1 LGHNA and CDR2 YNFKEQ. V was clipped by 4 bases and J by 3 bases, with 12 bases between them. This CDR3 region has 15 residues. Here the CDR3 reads CASSLRPVSNEKLFF. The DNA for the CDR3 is TGTGCCAGCAGCCTCCGACCCGTCTCTAATGAAAAACTGTTTTTT.

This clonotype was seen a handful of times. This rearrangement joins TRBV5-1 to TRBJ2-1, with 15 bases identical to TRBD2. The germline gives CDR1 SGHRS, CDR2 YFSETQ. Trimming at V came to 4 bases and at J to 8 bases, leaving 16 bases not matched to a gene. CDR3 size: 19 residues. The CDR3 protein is CASSERGLAGGDLSDEQFF. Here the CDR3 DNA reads TGCGCCAGCAGCGAACGGGGACTAGCGGGGGGCGACCTTTCTGATGAGCAGTTCTTC.

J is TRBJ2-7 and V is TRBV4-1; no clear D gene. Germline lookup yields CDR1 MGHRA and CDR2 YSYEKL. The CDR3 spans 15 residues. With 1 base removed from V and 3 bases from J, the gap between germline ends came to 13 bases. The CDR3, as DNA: TGCGCCAGCAGCCAAGTGTTCGGCTTCGACTACGAGCAGTACTTC. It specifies CASSQVFGFDYEQYF.

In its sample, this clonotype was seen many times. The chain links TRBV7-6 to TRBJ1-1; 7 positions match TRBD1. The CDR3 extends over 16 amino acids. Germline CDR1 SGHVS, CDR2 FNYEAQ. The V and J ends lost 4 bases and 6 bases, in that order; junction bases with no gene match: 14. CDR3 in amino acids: CASSSGPTIQGSEAFF. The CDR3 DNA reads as TGTGCCAGCAGCTCAGGGCCCACTATACAGGGGTCTGAAGCTTTCTTT.

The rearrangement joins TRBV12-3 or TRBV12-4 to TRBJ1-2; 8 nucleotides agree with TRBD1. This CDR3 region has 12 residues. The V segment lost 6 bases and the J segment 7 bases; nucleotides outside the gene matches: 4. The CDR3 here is CASSHTGGGYTF. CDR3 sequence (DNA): TGTGCCAGCAGCCACACAGGGGGTGGCTACACCTTC.

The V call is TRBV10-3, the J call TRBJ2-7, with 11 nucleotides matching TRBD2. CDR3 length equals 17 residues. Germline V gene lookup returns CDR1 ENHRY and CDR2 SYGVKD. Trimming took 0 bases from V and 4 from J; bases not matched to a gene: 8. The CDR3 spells CAISESGGLAGGYEQYF. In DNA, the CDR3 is TGTGCCATCAGTGAGTCGGGGGGGCTAGCGGGAGGATACGAGCAGTACTTC.

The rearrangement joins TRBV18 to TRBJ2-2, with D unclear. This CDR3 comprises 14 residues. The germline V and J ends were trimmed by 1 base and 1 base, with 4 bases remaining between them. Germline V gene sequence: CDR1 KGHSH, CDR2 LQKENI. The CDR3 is CASSPQQNTGELFF. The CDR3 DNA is TGTGCCAGCTCACCACAACAGAACACCGGGGAGCTGTTTTTT.

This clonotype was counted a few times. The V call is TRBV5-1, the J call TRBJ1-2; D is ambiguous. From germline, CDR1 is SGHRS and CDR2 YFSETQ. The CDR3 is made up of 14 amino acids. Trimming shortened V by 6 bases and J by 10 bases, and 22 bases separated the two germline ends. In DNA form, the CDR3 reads TGCGCCAGCAAATGGGTAAGGACGTCCCTCGACTACACCTTC. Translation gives CASKWVRTSLDYTF.

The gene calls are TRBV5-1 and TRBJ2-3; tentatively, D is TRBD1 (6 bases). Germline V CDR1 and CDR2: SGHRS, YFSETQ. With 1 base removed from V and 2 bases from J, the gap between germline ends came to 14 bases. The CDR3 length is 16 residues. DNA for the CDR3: TGCGCCAGCAGCTTGAGACGGGACAAGTTCACAGATACGCAGTATTTT. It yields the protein CASSLRRDKFTDTQYF.

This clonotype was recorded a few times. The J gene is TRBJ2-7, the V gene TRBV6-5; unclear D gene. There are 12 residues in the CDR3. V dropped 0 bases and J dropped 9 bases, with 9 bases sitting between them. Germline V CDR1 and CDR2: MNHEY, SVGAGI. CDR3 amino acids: CASSYSGLVQYF. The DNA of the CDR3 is TGTGCCAGCAGTTACTCTGGGCTGGTGCAGTACTTC.

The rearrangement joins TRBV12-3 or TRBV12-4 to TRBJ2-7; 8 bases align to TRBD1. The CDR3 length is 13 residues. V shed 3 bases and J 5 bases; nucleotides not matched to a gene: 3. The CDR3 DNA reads TGTGCCAGCAGTTTCGCGACAGGGGACGAGCAGTACTTC. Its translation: CASSFATGDEQYF.

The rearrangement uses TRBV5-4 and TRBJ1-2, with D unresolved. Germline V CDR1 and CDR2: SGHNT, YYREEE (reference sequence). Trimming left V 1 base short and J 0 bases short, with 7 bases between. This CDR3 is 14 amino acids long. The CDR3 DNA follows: TGTGCCAGCAGCTTGCGAGCTTCTAACTATGGCTACACCTTC. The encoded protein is CASSLRASNYGYTF.

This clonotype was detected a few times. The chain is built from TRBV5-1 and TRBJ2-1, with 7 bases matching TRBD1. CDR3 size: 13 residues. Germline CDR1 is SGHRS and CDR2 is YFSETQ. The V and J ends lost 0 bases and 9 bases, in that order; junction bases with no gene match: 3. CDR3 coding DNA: TGCGCCAGCAGCTTGGAGGGGGCAGGTGAGCAGTTCTTC. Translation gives CASSLEGAGEQFF.

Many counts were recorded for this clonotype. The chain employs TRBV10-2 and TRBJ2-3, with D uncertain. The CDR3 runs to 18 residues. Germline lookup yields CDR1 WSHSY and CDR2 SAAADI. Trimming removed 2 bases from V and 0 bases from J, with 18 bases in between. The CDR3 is CASSEERFPTTSTDTQYF. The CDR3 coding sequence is TGCGCCAGCAGTGAGGAAAGGTTTCCAACGACTAGCACAGATACGCAGTATTTT.

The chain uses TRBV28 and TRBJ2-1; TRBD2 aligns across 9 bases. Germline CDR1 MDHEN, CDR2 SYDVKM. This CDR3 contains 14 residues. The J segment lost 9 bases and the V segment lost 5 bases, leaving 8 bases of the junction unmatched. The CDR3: CASSSPGTSFEQFF. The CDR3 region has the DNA TGTGCCAGCAGTAGCCCCGGGACTAGCTTTGAGCAGTTCTTC.

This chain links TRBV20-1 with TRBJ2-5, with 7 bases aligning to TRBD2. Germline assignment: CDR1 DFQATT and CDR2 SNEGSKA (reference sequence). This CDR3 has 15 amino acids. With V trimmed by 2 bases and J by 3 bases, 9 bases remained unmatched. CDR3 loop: CSARPLAVGEETQYF. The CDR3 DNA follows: TGCAGTGCTAGACCCCTAGCGGTGGGAGAAGAGACCCAGTACTTC.

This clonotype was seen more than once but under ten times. The CDR3 bases are TGTGCCACCAGCAGCGGGACAGGGGAGCAGCCCCAGCATTTT. Amino acid sequence: CATSSGTGEQPQHF. The V call is TRBV15, the J call TRBJ1-5; 10 bases are shared with TRBD1. The CDR3 length is 14 residues. The germline V gene has CDR1 LNHNV and CDR2 YYDKDF (reference sequence). Losses at the gene ends were 3 bases for V and 7 bases for J; bases not matched to a gene: 3.

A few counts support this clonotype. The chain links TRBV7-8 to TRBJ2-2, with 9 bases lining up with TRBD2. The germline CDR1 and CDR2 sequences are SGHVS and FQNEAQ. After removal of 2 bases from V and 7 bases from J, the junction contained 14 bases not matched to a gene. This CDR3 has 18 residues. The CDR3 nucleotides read TGTGCCAGCAGCTTAAGTCCCGGTTCGGGACTAGCTTTCGGGGAGCTGTTTTTT. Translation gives CASSLSPGSGLAFGELFF.

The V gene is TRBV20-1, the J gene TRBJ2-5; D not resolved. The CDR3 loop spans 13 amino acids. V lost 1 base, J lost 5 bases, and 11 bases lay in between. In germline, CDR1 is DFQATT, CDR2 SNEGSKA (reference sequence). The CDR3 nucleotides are TGCAGTGCTAGAGCCTCCCAAGGGGAGACCCAGTACTTC. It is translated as CSARASQGETQYF.

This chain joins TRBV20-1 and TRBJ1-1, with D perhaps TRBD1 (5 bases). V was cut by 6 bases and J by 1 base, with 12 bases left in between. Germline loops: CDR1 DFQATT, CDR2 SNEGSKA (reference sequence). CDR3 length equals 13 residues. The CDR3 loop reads CSAHRRPNTEAFF. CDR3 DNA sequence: TGCAGTGCCCACAGGAGGCCGAACACTGAAGCTTTCTTT.

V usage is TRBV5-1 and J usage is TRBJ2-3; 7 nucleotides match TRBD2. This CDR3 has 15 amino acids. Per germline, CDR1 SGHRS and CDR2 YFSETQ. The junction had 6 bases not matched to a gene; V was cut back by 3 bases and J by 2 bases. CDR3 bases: TGCGCCAGCAGCTGGGGAGGGACTTCCACAGATACGCAGTATTTT. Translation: CASSWGGTSTDTQYF.

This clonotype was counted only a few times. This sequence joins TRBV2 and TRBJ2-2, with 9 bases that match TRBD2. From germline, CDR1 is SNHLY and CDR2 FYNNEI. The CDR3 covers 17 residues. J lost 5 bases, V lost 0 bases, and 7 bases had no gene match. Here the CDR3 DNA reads TGTGCCAGCAGTGAAGCGCCTCCCAGCGGGGGGACCGGGGAGCTGTTTTTT. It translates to CASSEAPPSGGTGELFF.